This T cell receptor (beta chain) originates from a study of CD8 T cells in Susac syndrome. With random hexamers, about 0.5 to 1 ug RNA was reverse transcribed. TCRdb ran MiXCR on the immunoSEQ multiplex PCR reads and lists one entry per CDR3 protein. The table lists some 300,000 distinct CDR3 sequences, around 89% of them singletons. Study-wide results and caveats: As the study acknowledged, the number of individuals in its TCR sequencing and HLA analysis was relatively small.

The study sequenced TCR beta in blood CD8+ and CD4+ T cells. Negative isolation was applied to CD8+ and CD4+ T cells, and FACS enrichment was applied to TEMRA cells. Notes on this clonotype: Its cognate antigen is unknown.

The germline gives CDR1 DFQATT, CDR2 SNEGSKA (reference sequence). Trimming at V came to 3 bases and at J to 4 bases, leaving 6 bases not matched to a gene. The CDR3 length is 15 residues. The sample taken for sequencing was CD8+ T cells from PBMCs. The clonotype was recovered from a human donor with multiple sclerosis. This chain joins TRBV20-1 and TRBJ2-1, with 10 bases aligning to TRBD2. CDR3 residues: CSASPGLAMYNEQFF. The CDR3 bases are TGCAGTGCTAGCCCGGGACTAGCGATGTACAATGAGCAGTTCTTC.